The entry that follows covers one T cell receptor (beta chain) sequence. This entry comes from a study of blood T cell repertoires in COVID-19. Study-wide background: PBMCs, B-cell-depleted T cells, or T cells were the source of the cDNA or gDNA that made up the material.

Produced via immunoSEQ multiplex PCR; TCRdb's table is partial and in-frame only. This table has hundreds of thousands of clones, approximately 90% appearing once. The source of this sequence is a woman in her 40s who had recovered from COVID-19. Specimen: PBMCs or T cells enriched from blood (not recorded which).

In nucleotides, the CDR3 is TGTGCCACCAGCAGAGATTTGGCAGGACAGGGGTGGAATGAGCAGTTCTTC. This codes for CATSRDLAGQGWNEQFF. The chain is built from TRBV15 and TRBJ2-1; 9 bases are shared with TRBD1. Germline V gene sequence: CDR1 LNHNV, CDR2 YYDKDF (reference sequence). This CDR3 spans 17 amino acids. The junction had 10 bases not matched to a gene; V was cut back by 0 bases and J by 7 bases.